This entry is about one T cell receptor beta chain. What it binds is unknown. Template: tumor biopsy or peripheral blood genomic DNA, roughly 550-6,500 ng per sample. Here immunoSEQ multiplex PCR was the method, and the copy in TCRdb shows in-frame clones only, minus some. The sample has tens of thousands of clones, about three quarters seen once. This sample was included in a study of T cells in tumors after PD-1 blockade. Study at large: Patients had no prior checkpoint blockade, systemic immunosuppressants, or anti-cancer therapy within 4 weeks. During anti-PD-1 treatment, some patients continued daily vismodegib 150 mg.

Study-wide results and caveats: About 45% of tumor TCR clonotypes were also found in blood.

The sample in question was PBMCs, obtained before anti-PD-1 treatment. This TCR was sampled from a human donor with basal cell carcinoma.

The DNA of the CDR3 is TGTGCCAGCAGTCGGCGGGGGGCTAGCGGGAGTTCCGGCACAGATACGCAGTATTTT. Translating gives CASSRRGASGSSGTDTQYF. The chain employs TRBV3-1 (or the pseudogene TRBV3-2) and TRBJ2-3; TRBD2 matches 10 bases. CDR1 LGHDT and CDR2 YNNKEL come from the germline V gene (reference sequence). The CDR3 contains 19 residues. J gave up 1 base and V 6 bases, and 16 bases lay outside the gene matches.